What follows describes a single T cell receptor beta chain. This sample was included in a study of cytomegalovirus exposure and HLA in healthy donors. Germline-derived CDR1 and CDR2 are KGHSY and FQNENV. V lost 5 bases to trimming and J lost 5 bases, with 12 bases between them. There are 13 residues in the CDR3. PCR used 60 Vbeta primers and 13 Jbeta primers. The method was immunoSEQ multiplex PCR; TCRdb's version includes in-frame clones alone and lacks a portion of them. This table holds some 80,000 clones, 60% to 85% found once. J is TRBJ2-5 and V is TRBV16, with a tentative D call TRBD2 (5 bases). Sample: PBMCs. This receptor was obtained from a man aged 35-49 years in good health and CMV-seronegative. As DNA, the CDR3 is TGTGCCAGCAGCTGGGGAGTGAGGGAGACCCAGTACTTC. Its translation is CASSWGVRETQYF. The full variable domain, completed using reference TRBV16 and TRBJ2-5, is GEEVAQTPKHLVRGEGQKAKLYCAPIKGHSYVFWYQQVLKNEFKFLISFQNENVFDETGMPKERFSAKCLPNSPCSLEIQATKLEDSAVYFCASSWGVRETQYFGPGTRLLVL.